This T cell receptor beta chain came from a study of tissue T cells after allogeneic stem cell transplantation (dated by TCRdb to between 2020 and 2023). About the study as a whole: For tissues with multiple samples, a pathologist reviewed H&E sections and gave sequencing priority to samples with histologically apparent lymphocytes. Using research autopsies of patients with and without GVHD, plus mouse models of GVHD, the study profiled TCR beta repertoires across many tissues. The human arm was conducted as a prospective observational study, and neither blinding nor randomization was performed. What the study reported, not specific to this receptor: Only a few T cell clones appeared in more than one patient, yet motif-based clustering showed tissue-specific repertoire signatures that were shared between patients. Within patients, how anatomically similar tissues were was a major factor shaping TCR repertoire composition, regardless of disease or transplant status. Which tissue TCRs were alloreactive or antigen-specific was not determined in the study, and some clones might have been persisting host cells. For the non-GVHD comparator patients, no blood samples were available. In both patients and mice, T cells from blood and spleen picked up only a limited part of the TCR repertoire that was detected in tissues. The patient cohort was small and varied clinically, and sampling depth was recognized as a limitation.

Clipping removes 6 bases from V and 5 bases from J, with 6 as the unmatched junction base count. Taken from the germline V gene, the CDR1 and CDR2 loops are SNHLY and FYNNEI. The cysteine opens and the phenylalanine closes a CDR3 of 14 amino acids. CDR3 DNA is the only sequence kept; it has 42 bases, read in frame from the first base. As concerns this clone: Its target antigen remains unknown. There are no base qualities to consult, and no much larger clone falls within one base.

In the paper's terms, the time point label means: human tissue collected at research (rapid) autopsy. Three non-HCT comparator patients with other cancers, who had at least five GI tract samples and no known GI disease at death, were retrospectively selected. Autopsy tissues included GI sites from esophagus to rectum, liver, skin and lymphoid organs including spleen, after a median post-mortem interval of 9.75 hours. Each autopsy specimen was bisected, with one portion flash-frozen in liquid nitrogen and the remainder formalin-fixed, and the outer muscle layers of GI specimens were removed. Genomic DNA was extracted from frozen tissues using the Mag-Bind Blood & Tissue DNA HDQ 96 Kit on a Chemagic 360 or the DNeasy Blood & Tissue Kit. Extracted DNA was further purified with the Genomic DNA Clean & Concentrator-25 kit because of concern about red blood cell contamination. Libraries were built with the immunoSEQ multiplex PCR assay. TCRbeta CDR3 sequencing was performed at survey depth by Adaptive Biotechnologies, and CDR3 sequences, V/J genes, productive frequency and template counts were reported. TCR beta CDR3 regions were amplified from genomic DNA instead of RNA. Per the original workflow: Jensen-Shannon divergence was used to quantify pairwise repertoire overlap between tissues, with a value of 1 meaning complete divergence and a value of 0 meaning identical repertoires. Tissues were clustered by single-linkage agglomerative hierarchical clustering of pairwise JSD values, and the clustering results were displayed as dendrograms. GLIPH2 was run on all patient samples with simulation_depth 1000, kmer_min_depth 3, cdr3_length_cutoff 8, keeping groups with more than two unique CDR3s. A standardized tissue-overlap score extrapolated Jaccard GLIPH-group overlap across patients to a standard repertoire size of 1000 clones. Linear mixed-effect models, with tissue included as a fixed effect and individual included as a random effect, were used to assess associations of diversity with clinical or experimental variables. TCRdb re-hosts the immuneACCESS table, in-frame sequences only. Its copies lack some clones; in the studies checked, an unresolved V gene accounts for under half of them, and the cause for the rest is not known. V, J and clone size reflect that table, while D and trimming were determined from the DNA. The sample table contains some 25,000 clones; only one count was recorded for around 70% of them. The top ten clonotypes cover roughly 7.7% of the sample.

The V and J genes are TRBV2 and TRBJ1-4; the junction holds 7 bases that match TRBD1. Sequencing used tissue from the ileum, obtained at autopsy. The receptor was isolated from a female donor older than 55 with lung cancer. Here the CDR3 is given as CASRRQGINEKLFF. The nucleotides read TGTGCCAGCAGGAGACAGGGAATCAATGAAAAACTGTTTTTT.